The present entry profiles one TCR beta chain with its context. The data originate from a study of blood T cells in healthy people across ages. Isolation recovered at least 6.5 million PBMCs from every sample. Combining a sample-barcoded 5' primer with a J-beta primer mix, a second PCR ran for about 7 to 11 cycles. One entry per CDR3 protein results from TCRdb running MiXCR on the 5' RACE reads. This repertoire shows around 500,000 distinct CDR3 sequences, about 25% found once; its top ten account for 3.6%. The CDR3 loop spans 15 amino acids. CDR1 and CDR2 (germline): SGHDT, YYEEEE. V shed 5 bases and J shed 3 bases, with 14 bases lying between them. Separately, the same data were catalogued under a study of T cells of mothers and their children.

Material: blood. This chain joins TRBV5-6 and TRBJ2-2; D is perhaps TRBD1 (5 bases). This receptor was identified in a boy under 10 years old in good health. CDR3 amino acids: CASSQSDRDTGELFF. In DNA form, the CDR3 reads TGTGCCAGCAGTCAAAGTGACAGAGACACCGGGGAGCTGTTTTTT. Full variable domain (outside the CDR3, taken from reference TRBV5-6 and TRBJ2-2): DAGVTQSPTHLIKTRGQQVTLRCSPKSGHDTVSWYQQALGQGPQFIFQYYEEEERQRGNFPDRFSGHQFPNYSSELNVNALLLGDSALYLCASSQSDRDTGELFFGEGSRLTVL.